The clone carrying this TCR beta chain has only one observation. The data originate from a study of blood T cell repertoires in COVID-19. The wider study: Sites in the United States, Italy and Spain provided acute and convalescent COVID-19 samples. From T cells, B-cell-depleted T cells, or PBMCs came the material, which was cDNA or gDNA.

Seattle patient enrollment occurred during active infection, with longitudinal follow-up thereafter. CDR1 and CDR2 (germline): SGHRS, YFSETQ. The CDR3 is 17 amino acids. Trimming took 2 bases from V and 2 from J, leaving 18 bases between them. The method was immunoSEQ multiplex PCR; TCRdb's version includes in-frame clones alone and lacks a portion of them. The data contain approximately 500,000 clones, less than 90% of them singletons. The sequenced material came from peripheral blood. V usage is TRBV5-1 and J usage is TRBJ2-3; a possible D gene is TRBD2 (6 bases). The receptor's source is a woman between 45 and 60 years old with COVID-19, enrolled during active disease. Here the CDR3 DNA reads TGCGCCAGCAGCTTCGAAGGGACTTCGCCATTCACAGATACGCAGTATTTT. It specifies CASSFEGTSPFTDTQYF.